This note documents a single T cell receptor (beta chain) sequence. One end of the junction does not line up with germline, which may come from a read error. The sample carries other DNA sequences with the same CDR3. The repertoire was sequenced with immunoSEQ multiplex PCR; TCRdb's copy has only in-frame clones and lacks some. Counted here are approximately 1,500,000 clones, 95% to 99% occurring once; the ten biggest clones make up 0.45%. These data belong to a study of shared clonotypes between healthy human individuals. CDR3 length: 13 amino acids. Germline CDR1 SSHAT, CDR2 FNYEAQ (reference sequence).

The sequencing input was naive CD4+ T cells sorted from blood. Subset of the sample: CD45RA+ positively selected. This sequence joins TRBV7-7 and TRBJ2-5; 7 nucleotides match TRBD1. This sequence was found in a man younger than 45 in good health. As DNA, the CDR3 is TGTGCTAGCAGCCTGGACAGGCAGGAGACCCAGTACTTC. Translation: CASSLDRQETQYF.